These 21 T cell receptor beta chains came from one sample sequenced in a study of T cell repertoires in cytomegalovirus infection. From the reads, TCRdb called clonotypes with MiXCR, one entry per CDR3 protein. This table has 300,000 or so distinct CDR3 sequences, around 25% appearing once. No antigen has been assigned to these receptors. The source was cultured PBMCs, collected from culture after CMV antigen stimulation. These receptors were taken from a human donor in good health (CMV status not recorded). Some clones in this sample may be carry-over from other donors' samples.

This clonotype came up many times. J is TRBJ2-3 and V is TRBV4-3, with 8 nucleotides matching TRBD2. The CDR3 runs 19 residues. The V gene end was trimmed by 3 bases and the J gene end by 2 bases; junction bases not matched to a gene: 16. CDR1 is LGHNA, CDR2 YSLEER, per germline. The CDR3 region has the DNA TGCGCCAGCAGCCAGCGGCCCAGGGTAGCGGGACCCCTCACAGATACGCAGTATTTT. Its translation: CASSQRPRVAGPLTDTQYF.

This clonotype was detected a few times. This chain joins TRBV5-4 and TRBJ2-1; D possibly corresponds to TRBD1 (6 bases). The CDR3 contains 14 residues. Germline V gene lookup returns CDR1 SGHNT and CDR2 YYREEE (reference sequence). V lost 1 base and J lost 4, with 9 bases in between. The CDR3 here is CASSLSGEYNEQFF. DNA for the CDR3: TGTGCCAGCAGCTTGTCAGGGGAGTACAATGAGCAGTTCTTC.

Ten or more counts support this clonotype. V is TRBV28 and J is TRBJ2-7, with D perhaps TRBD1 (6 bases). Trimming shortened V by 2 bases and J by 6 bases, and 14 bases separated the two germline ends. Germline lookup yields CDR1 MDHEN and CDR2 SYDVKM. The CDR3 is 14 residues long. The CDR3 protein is CASSLVQGGGEQYF. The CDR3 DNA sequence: TGTGCCAGCAGTTTAGTACAGGGTGGGGGCGAGCAGTACTTC. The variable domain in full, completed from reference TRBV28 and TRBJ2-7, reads DVKVTQSSRYLVKRTGEKVFLECVQDMDHENMFWYRQDPGLGLRLIYFSYDVKMKEKGDIPEGYSVSREKKERFSLILESASTNQTSMYLCASSLVQGGGEQYFGPGTRLTVT.

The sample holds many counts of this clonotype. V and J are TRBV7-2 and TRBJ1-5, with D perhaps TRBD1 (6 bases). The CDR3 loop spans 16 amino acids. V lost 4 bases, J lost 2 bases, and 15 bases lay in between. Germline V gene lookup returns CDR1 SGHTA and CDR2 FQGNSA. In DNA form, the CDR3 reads TGTGCCAGCAGCTCCCAGGGGAGCTTTGGCAATCAGCCCCAGCATTTT. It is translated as CASSSQGSFGNQPQHF.

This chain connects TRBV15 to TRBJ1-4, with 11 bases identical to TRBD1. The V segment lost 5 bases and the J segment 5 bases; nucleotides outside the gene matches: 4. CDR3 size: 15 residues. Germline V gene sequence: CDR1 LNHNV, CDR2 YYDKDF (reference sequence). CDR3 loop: CATSGGTGGNEKLFF. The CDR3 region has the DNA TGTGCCACCAGCGGAGGGACAGGGGGGAATGAAAAACTGTTTTTT.

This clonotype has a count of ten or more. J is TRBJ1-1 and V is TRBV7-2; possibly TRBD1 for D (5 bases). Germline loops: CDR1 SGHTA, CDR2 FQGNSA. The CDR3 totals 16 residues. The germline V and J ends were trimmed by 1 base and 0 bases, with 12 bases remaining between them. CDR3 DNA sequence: TGTGCCAGCAGCTTAGGTGGGACTCGAGTGAACACTGAAGCTTTCTTT. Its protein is CASSLGGTRVNTEAFF.

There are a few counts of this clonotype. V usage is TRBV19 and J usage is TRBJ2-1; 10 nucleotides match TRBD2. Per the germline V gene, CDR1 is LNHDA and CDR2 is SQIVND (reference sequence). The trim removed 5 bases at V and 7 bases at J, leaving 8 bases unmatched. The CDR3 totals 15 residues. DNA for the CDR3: TGTGCCAGTAGTGTCGGAGGGACTAGCGTTAATGAGCAGTTCTTC. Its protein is CASSVGGTSVNEQFF.

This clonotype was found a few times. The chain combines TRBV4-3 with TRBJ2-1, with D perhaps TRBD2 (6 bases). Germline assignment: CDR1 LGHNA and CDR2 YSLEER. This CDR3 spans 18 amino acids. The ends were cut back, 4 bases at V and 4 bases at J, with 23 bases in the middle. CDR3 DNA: TGCGCCAGCAGCCGACACCTCTCCGTAGCGGAAGTTTACAATGAGCAGTTCTTC. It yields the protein CASSRHLSVAEVYNEQFF.

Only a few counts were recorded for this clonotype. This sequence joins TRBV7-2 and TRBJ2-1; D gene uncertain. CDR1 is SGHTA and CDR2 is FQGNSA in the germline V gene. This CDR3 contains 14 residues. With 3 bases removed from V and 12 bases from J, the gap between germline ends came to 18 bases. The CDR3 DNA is TGTGCCAGCAGCTTCTATTACTATCCCCCGGGGCAGTTCTTC. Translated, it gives CASSFYYYPPGQFF.

In DNA, the CDR3 is TGTGCCAGCAGTTATAAGACAGGCACTGAAGCTTTCTTT. This gives the protein CASSYKTGTEAFF. The chain links TRBV28 to TRBJ1-1; TRBD1 might be the D (6 bases). Germline lookup yields CDR1 MDHEN and CDR2 SYDVKM. V was cut by 4 bases and J by 4 bases, with 10 bases left in between. The CDR3 has 13 residues. Together with reference TRBV28 and TRBJ1-1, the CDR3 gives the full variable domain: DVKVTQSSRYLVKRTGEKVFLECVQDMDHENMFWYRQDPGLGLRLIYFSYDVKMKEKGDIPEGYSVSREKKERFSLILESASTNQTSMYLCASSYKTGTEAFFGQGTRLTVV.

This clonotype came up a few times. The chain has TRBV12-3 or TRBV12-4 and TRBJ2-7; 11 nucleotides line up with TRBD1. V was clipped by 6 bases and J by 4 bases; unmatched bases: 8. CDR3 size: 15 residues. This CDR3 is CASRAGTGGSYEQYF. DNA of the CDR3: TGTGCCAGCAGAGCTGGGACAGGGGGATCGTACGAGCAGTACTTC.

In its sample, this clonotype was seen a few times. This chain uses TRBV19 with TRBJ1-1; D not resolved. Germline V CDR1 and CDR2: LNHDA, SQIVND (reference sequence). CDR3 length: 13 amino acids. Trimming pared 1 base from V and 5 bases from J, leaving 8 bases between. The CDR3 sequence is CASSIVRDTEAFF. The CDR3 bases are TGTGCCAGTAGTATAGTAAGGGATACTGAAGCTTTCTTT.

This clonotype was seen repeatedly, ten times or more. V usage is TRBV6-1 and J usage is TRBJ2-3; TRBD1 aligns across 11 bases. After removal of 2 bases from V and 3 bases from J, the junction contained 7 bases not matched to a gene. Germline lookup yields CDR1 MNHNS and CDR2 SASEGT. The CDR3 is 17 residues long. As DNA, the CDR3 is TGTGCCAGCAGTGAACTCTGGACAGGGGGCAAGACAGATACGCAGTATTTT. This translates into CASSELWTGGKTDTQYF.

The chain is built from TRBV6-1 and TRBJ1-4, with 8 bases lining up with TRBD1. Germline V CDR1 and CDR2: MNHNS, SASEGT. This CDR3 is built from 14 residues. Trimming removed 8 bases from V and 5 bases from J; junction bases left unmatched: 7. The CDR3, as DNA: TGTGCCAGCCGGGTTGGGGACAGGAATGAAAAACTGTTTTTT. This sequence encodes CASRVGDRNEKLFF.

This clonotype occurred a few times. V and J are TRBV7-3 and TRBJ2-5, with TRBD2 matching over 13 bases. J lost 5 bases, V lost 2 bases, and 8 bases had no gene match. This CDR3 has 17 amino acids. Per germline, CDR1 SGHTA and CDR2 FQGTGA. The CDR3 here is CASSLVRTSGSYETQYF. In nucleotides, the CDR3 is TGTGCCAGCAGCTTAGTACGGACTAGCGGGAGTTACGAGACCCAGTACTTC. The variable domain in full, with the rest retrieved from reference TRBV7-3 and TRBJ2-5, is GAGVSQTPSNKVTEKGKYVELRCDPISGHTALYWYRQSLGQGPEFLIYFQGTGAADDSGLPNDRFFAVRPEGSVSTLKIQRTERGDSAVYLCASSLVRTSGSYETQYFGPGTRLLVL.

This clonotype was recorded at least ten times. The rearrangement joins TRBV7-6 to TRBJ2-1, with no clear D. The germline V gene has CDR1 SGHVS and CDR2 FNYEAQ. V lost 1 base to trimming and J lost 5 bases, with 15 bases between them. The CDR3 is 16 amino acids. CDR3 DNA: TGTGCCAGCAGCTTAGAGGCCTTGGCTATCGACAATGAGCAGTTCTTC. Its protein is CASSLEALAIDNEQFF.

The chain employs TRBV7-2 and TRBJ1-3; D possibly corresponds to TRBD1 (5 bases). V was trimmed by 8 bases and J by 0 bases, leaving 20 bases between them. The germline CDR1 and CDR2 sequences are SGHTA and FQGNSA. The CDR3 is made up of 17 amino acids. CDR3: CASGPLGGAYSGNTIYF. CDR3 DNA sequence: TGTGCCAGCGGGCCTTTAGGTGGGGCCTACTCTGGAAACACCATATATTTT.

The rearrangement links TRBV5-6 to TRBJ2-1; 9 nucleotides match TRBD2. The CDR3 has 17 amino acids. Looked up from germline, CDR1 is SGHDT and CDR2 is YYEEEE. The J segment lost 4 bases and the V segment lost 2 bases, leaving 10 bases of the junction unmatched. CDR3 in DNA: TGTGCCAGCAGCTTTGGGACTAGCTCGCCAGGATACAATGAGCAGTTCTTC. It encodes CASSFGTSSPGYNEQFF. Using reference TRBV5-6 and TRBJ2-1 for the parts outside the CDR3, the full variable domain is DAGVTQSPTHLIKTRGQQVTLRCSPKSGHDTVSWYQQALGQGPQFIFQYYEEEERQRGNFPDRFSGHQFPNYSSELNVNALLLGDSALYLCASSFGTSSPGYNEQFFGPGTRLTVL.

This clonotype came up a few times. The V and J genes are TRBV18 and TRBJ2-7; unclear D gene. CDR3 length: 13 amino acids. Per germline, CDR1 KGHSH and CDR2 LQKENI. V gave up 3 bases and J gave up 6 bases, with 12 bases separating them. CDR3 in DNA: TGTGCCAGCTCACCTTCCAGAGATGCCGAGCAGTACGTC. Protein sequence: CASSPSRDAEQYV.

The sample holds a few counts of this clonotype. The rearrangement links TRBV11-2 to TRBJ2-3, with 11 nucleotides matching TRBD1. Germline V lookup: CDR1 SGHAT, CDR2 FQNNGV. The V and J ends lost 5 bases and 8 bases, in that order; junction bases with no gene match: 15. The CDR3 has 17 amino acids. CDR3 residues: CASSPRTGGDLYGTQYF. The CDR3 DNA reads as TGTGCCAGCAGCCCGAGGACAGGGGGCGATTTGTATGGTACGCAGTATTTT.

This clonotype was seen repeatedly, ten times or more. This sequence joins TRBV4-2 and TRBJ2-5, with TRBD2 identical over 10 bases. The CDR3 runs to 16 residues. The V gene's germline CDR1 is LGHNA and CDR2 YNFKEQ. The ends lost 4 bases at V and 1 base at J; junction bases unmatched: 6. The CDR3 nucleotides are TGTGCCAGCAGCCCTCGGACTAGCGGCCTCCAAGAGACCCAGTACTTC. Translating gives CASSPRTSGLQETQYF.